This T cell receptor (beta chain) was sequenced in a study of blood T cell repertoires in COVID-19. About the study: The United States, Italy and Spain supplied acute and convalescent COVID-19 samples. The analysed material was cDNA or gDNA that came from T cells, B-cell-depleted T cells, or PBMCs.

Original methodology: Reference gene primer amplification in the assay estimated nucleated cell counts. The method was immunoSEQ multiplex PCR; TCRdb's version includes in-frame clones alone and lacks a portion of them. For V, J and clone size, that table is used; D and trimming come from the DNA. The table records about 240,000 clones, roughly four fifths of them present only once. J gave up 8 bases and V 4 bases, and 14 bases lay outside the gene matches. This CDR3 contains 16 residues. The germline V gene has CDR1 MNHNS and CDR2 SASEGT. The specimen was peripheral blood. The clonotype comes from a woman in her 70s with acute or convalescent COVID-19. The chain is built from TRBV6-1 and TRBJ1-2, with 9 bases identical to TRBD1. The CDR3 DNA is TGTGCCAGCAGTGCATCCGGGACAGGGATTTGGGACGGCTACACCTTC. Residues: CASSASGTGIWDGYTF.